This T cell receptor (beta chain) was documented in a study of OX40 agonist ivuxolimab in advanced cancers. Looking at the study overall: Prior anti-PD-1, anti-PD-L1 or anti-CTLA-4 therapy was allowed; roughly 40% had some.

Using immunoSEQ multiplex PCR, the repertoire was profiled, and TCRdb retains in-frame clones only, with some absent. The table lists roughly 51,000 clones, approximately 91% of them singletons. The V and J ends lost 6 bases and 2 bases respectively, with 8 bases between them. Germline V gene data show CDR1 as MDHEN and CDR2 as SYDVKM. The CDR3 loop spans 12 amino acids. This rearrangement joins TRBV28 to TRBJ2-7, with D perhaps being TRBD1 or TRBD2 (5 bases each). The clonotype was recovered from an adult with an advanced solid tumor such as melanoma, head and neck, liver or kidney cancer. The source was CD4+ or CD8+ T cells sorted from blood, collected in a trial of the OX40 agonist ivuxolimab. The CDR3 spells CASRGRTYEQYF. The DNA for the CDR3 is TGTGCCAGCAGGGGACGCACCTACGAGCAGTACTTC.